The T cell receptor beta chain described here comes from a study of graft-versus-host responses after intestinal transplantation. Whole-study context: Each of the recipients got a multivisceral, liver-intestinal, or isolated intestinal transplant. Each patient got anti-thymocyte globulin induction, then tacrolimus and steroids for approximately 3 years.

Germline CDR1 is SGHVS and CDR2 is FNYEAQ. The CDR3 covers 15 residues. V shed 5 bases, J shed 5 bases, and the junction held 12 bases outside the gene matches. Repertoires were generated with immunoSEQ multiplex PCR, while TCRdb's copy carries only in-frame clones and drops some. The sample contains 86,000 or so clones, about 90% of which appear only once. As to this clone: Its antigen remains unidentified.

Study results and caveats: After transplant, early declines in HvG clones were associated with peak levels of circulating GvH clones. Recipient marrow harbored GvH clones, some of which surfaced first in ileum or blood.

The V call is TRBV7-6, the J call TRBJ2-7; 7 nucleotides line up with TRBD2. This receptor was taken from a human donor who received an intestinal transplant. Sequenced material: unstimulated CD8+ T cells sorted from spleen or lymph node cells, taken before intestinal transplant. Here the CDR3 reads CASSPAWGGGDEQYF. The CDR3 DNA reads TGTGCCAGCAGCCCAGCTTGGGGGGGAGGCGACGAGCAGTACTTC.